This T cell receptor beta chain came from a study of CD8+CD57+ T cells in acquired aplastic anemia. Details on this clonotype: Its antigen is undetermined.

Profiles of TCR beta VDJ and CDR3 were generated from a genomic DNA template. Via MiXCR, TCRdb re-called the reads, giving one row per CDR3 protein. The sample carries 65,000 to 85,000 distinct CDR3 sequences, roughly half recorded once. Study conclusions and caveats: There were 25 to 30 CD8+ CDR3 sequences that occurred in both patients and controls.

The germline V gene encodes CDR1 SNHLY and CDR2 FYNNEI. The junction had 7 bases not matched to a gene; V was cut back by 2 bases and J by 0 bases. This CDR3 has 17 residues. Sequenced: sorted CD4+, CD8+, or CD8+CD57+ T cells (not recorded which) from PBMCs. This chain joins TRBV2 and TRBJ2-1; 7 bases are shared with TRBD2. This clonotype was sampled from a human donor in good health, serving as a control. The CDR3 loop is CASSESSTSVSYNEQFF. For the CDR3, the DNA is TGTGCCAGCAGTGAAAGTTCTACTAGCGTCTCCTACAATGAGCAGTTCTTC.